This section outlines one T cell receptor (beta chain) sequence together with its context. Its matching antigen is unknown. The entry originates in a study of cytomegalovirus exposure and HLA in healthy donors. As for the study in general: Out of 150 million to 200 million T cells, an earlier analysis found around 110 million unique TCR beta sequences in total.

This CDR3 is built from 15 residues. Trimming left V 5 bases short and J 7 bases short, with 17 bases between. Germline V gene lookup returns CDR1 SGHTA and CDR2 FQGNSA. Study-wide findings and caveats: A later analysis appeared to link common viral pathogens to several of the most significant clusters. With DRB1 most and HLA-C fewest, TCR association rates differed between HLA loci in a later analysis.

PCR employed 60 Vbeta and 13 Jbeta primers. Using immunoSEQ multiplex PCR, the repertoire was profiled, and TCRdb retains in-frame clones only, with some absent. The repertoire holds under 150,000 clones, with 70% to 85% as singletons. It was healthy bone marrow donors who served as donors. The sequence was obtained from a male donor in good health and CMV-seronegative. The specimen was PBMCs. The chain carries TRBV7-2 and TRBJ2-2; perhaps TRBD1 as D (5 bases). The CDR3 sequence is CASSTQGWKNGELFF. Written as DNA, the CDR3 is TGTGCCAGCAGCACTCAGGGTTGGAAGAACGGGGAGCTGTTTTTT.